These 18 T cell receptor beta chains were all obtained from the same sample, sequenced in a study of tumor and adjacent non-tumor tissue in lung cancer. The template was RNA from unsorted bulk tissue. The normal lung tissue was taken more than 3 cm from the tumor edge. A modified ARM-PCR protocol with three rounds of nested PCR amplified TCRbeta. TCRdb reprocessed the multiplex PCR reads via MiXCR and lists one record per CDR3 protein. There are tens of thousands of distinct CDR3 sequences in the sample; about 80% occur only once, and around 40% lies in the top ten. Sequenced: distant non-tumor lung tissue. These receptors all come from a man between 65 and 85 years old with non-small cell lung cancer.

To note about this clonotype: The junction shows a germline mismatch at one end, possibly a read error. The V call is TRBV6-5, the J call TRBJ1-2, with no clear D. Per germline, CDR1 MNHEY and CDR2 SVGAGI. The CDR3 is made up of 15 amino acids. The CDR3 loop is CATVEVLRSNYGYTF. DNA of the CDR3: TGTGCCACCGTGGAGGTCCTAAGGTCTAACTATGGCTACACATTC.

On this clonotype: One end of the junction does not line up with germline, which may come from a read error. This chain uses TRBV12-3 or TRBV12-4 with TRBJ1-5; TRBD1 matches 7 bases. This CDR3 region has 12 residues. CDR3 sequence (DNA): TGTGCGGGCAGCGACAGGGTTCAGCCCCGGCATTTT. Protein sequence: CAGSDRVQPRHF.

In the case of this clonotype: One end of the junction fails to match germline, which may point to a read error. The genes are TRBV20-1 and TRBJ2-5; a weak D match, TRBD2 (6 bases). Germline V gene lookup returns CDR1 DFQATT and CDR2 SNEGSKA (reference sequence). This CDR3 region has 15 residues. The CDR3 DNA is TGCAGTGCTAGAGATCGGGCGGGGAAGGAGGAGACCCACTACTTC. Translated, it gives CSARDRAGKEETHYF.

This clonotype has just a few counts. The V gene is TRBV6-4, the J gene TRBJ2-1, with 12 bases aligning to TRBD2. V trimming: 10 bases; J trimming: 5 bases; junction bases outside the gene matches: 6. Germline CDR1 and CDR2: MRHNA and SNTAGT. CDR3 length: 14 residues. The CDR3 spells CATASGGDDNEQFF. CDR3 nucleotide sequence: TGTGCCACCGCTAGCGGGGGGGATGACAATGAGCAGTTCTTC.

This clonotype occurred a few times. DNA of the CDR3: TGCAGTGCTAGAGATCCATGGCAGAATAACTACGAGCAGTACTTC. Translation gives CSARDPWQNNYEQYF. V is TRBV20-1 and J is TRBJ2-7; D not resolved. V was trimmed by 0 bases and J by 3 bases, leaving 15 bases between them. The CDR3 is 15 residues long. Germline V CDR1 and CDR2: DFQATT, SNEGSKA (reference sequence).

This clonotype has a handful of counts. The rearrangement links TRBV9 to TRBJ1-1, with D uncertain. The CDR3 extends over 14 amino acids. V was shortened by 0 bases and J by 3 bases, with 9 bases between the two germline ends. Germline V lookup: CDR1 SGDLS, CDR2 YYNGEE. For the CDR3, the DNA is TGTGCCAGCAGCGTAGGCCCGGCGGACACTGAAGCTTTCTTT. This encodes CASSVGPADTEAFF.

Remarks on this clonotype: The junction and the germline gene differ at one end; a read error may be behind it. This sequence joins TRBV6-2 or TRBV6-3 and TRBJ2-1, with TRBD2 as a possible D gene (6 bases). CDR3 length: 14 amino acids. The germline V gene encodes CDR1 MNHEY and CDR2 SVGEGT. Here the CDR3 reads CASGGRTPYNEQFF. The CDR3 nucleotides are TGTGCCAGCGGTGGGAGGACCCCCTACAATGAGCAATTCTTC.

Remarks on this clonotype: At one boundary the junction diverges from the germline segment, which might be a read error. The chain has TRBV11-3 and TRBJ2-3; a possible D gene is TRBD2 (6 bases). This CDR3 region has 14 residues. Per germline, CDR1 SGHNT and CDR2 YENEEA. The chain's CDR3 is CVIRFGGKTDTHYF. The CDR3 coding sequence is TGTGTCATCAGATTTGGCGGGAAAACAGATACGCACTATTTT.

This clonotype appeared many times. It may be a read error: a sequence one base away is much more abundant. J is TRBJ2-7 and V is TRBV20-1, with D perhaps matching TRBD1 or TRBD2 (5 bases each). Germline V CDR1 and CDR2: DFQATT, SNEGSKA (reference sequence). The CDR3 sequence is 11 residues long. The V end lost 7 bases, the J end lost 6 bases, and 13 bases lay between the germline ends. CDR3 DNA sequence: TGCAGTGTTACCGGGGCAGTCGAGCAGTACTTC. It yields the protein CSVTGAVEQYF.

A remark on this clonotype: At one boundary the junction diverges from the germline segment, which might be a read error. The chain joins TRBV12-3 or TRBV12-4 to TRBJ1-3; 7 bases are a match to TRBD1. This CDR3 has 16 residues. CDR3 DNA sequence: TGTGCCAGCAGTCGACAGGGCGCGAGCTCTGGATACACCATATATTTT. Protein sequence: CASSRQGASSGYTIYF.

Turning to this clonotype: Sequence at one end of the junction differs from germline and may be a read error. V usage is TRBV5-5 and J usage is TRBJ2-7, with TRBD2 matching 7 bases. The CDR3 contains 13 residues. Per the germline V gene, CDR1 is SGHKS and CDR2 is YYEKEE (reference sequence). The CDR3 reads CVSQSVGGNEQYF. CDR3 in DNA: TGTGTCAGCCAAAGCGTGGGGGGGAACGAGCAGTACTTC.

This clonotype appeared once. Since the CDR3 does not end with the conserved phenylalanine or tryptophan, this likely comes from a read error. Because the CDR3's place on the DNA is in doubt, the DNA is left out and the CDR3 is given as listed by TCRdb. The chain couples TRBV20-1 to TRBJ2-7; the table calls TRBD2, which could not be checked here. The CDR3 is 15 residues long, ends included. Germline CDR1 and CDR2: DFQATT and SNEGSKA (reference sequence). The CDR3 spells CNVREGLAGTYEQYI.

As regards this clonotype: Relative to the germline gene, one junction end is altered; a read error may explain this. The V gene is TRBV9, the J gene TRBJ2-1, with TRBD2 as a possible D gene (5 bases). CDR1 is SGDLS and CDR2 is YYNGEE in the germline V gene. This CDR3 contains 14 residues. The CDR3 DNA is TGTGCCAGCAGCCCTCAGTTGGCGGGTGATGAGCACTTCTTC. This gives the protein CASSPQLAGDEHFF.

The chain joins TRBV29-1 to TRBJ2-1, with 8 bases matching TRBD2. Trimming took 7 bases from V and 6 from J; bases not matched to a gene: 11. CDR3 length equals 14 residues. Germline V gives CDR1 SQVTM, CDR2 ANQGSEA. CDR3 loop: CSAASGFGGNEQFF. The CDR3 region has the DNA TGCAGCGCCGCTAGCGGGTTCGGCGGCAATGAGCAGTTCTTC.

On this clonotype itself: The junction and the germline gene differ at one end; a read error may be behind it. The CDR3 spells CASSLAGKYSGDNVLSF. In DNA form, the CDR3 reads TGTGCCAGCTCATTAGCGGGAAAGTATTCTGGGGACAACGTTCTGAGTTTC. The rearrangement uses TRBV6-6 and TRBJ2-6; 8 nucleotides agree with TRBD2. This CDR3 has 17 amino acids. CDR1 MNHNY and CDR2 SVGAGI come from the germline V gene (reference sequence).

Points on this clonotype: The CDR3 ends on some other residue instead of the conserved phenylalanine or tryptophan, so this is likely a read error. J is TRBJ1-2 and V is TRBV11-2; D call uncertain. CDR3 size: 13 residues. Germline V CDR1 and CDR2: SGHAT, FQNNGV. CDR3 sequence reads: CVSSGSGLYGYTS. For the CDR3, the DNA is TGTGTCAGCAGCGGATCCGGGCTATATGGCTACACCTCC.

As for this clonotype: The junction shows a germline mismatch at one end, possibly a read error. J is TRBJ2-5 and V is TRBV4-1; perhaps TRBD1 as D (6 bases). Germline loops: CDR1 MGHRA, CDR2 YSYEKL. The CDR3 extends over 14 amino acids. The CDR3 coding sequence is TGCACCAGGAGCCGACAGTGGGGGCAAGTGACCCAGTACTTC. This codes for CTRSRQWGQVTQYF.

Details on this clonotype: An end of the junction does not agree with germline; a read error may underlie this. This chain uses TRBV7-9 with TRBJ2-1; D not certain. CDR1 SEHNR and CDR2 FQNEAQ come from the germline V gene (reference sequence). The CDR3 runs 17 residues. The CDR3 sequence: CASNEDQPLYCYNKQFF. In DNA, the CDR3 is TGTGCAAGCAACGAAGACCAGCCTCTTTACTGCTACAATAAGCAGTTCTTC.